This T cell receptor beta chain emerged from a study of T cell repertoires in cytomegalovirus infection. About the research overall: Matching HLA type and CMV infection were both indicated by public TCR beta signatures.

The study's findings and limits: Adding up the frequency of public TCR beta families identified people who carried CMV plus the relevant HLA.

Each CDR3 protein is one row after TCRdb ran MiXCR on the reads. The sample has hundreds of thousands of distinct CDR3 sequences, more than 40% seen once. V was clipped by 2 bases and J by 6 bases, with 3 bases between them. From germline, CDR1 is SGHAT and CDR2 FQNNGV. The CDR3 is made up of 11 amino acids. Concerning this clonotype: Its specificity is unknown. A read error may explain this, as a much larger clone is one base away.

This rearrangement joins TRBV11-2 to TRBJ2-3; D unresolved. Here the sequenced sample was cultured PBMCs, taken from culture after CMV antigen stimulation. This clonotype was sampled from a human donor in good health (CMV status not recorded). Some clones in this sample may be carry-over from other donors' samples. CDR3 DNA sequence: TGTGCCAGCAGCTTAAACGATACGCAGTATTTT. The encoded protein is CASSLNDTQYF.